The 22 T cell receptor beta chains below were found in one sample sequenced in a study of cytomegalovirus exposure and HLA in healthy donors. Researchers ran the PCR with 60 Vbeta and 13 Jbeta primers. Profiling relied on immunoSEQ multiplex PCR, and the TCRdb table lists in-frame clones only, not all of them. The sample has 150,000 to 200,000 clones; 70% to 85% are singletons. Sequencing was performed on PBMCs. The receptor set was obtained from a human donor in good health.

Only a few counts were recorded for this clone. The chain joins TRBV5-1 to TRBJ2-7; D may be TRBD1 (6 bases). V shed 4 bases and J shed 0 bases, with 14 bases lying between them. The CDR3 runs to 15 residues. From germline, CDR1 is SGHRS and CDR2 YFSETQ. CDR3 DNA sequence: TGCGCCAGCAGCGGACTTGACAGGAGCTCCTACGAGCAGTACTTC. Encoded protein: CASSGLDRSSYEQYF.

The rearrangement links TRBV7-9 to TRBJ2-5; 10 bases are a match to TRBD2. The DNA end is a closer match to TRBJ2-7, so the J assignment may be wrong. The CDR3 contains 15 residues. CDR1 is SEHNR, CDR2 FQNEAQ, per germline (reference sequence). The chain's CDR3 is CASSRVLAGPREQYF. The DNA for the CDR3 is TGTGCCAGCAGCAGGGTACTAGCGGGGCCCCGCGAGCAGTACTTC.

This clone was found a few times. This chain links TRBV9 with TRBJ2-1; the match to TRBD1 covers 10 bases. Germline V gene lookup returns CDR1 SGDLS and CDR2 YYNGEE. Losses at the gene ends were 3 bases for V and 6 bases for J; bases not matched to a gene: 0. This CDR3 has 13 residues. The CDR3 loop reads CASSGTGGNEQFF. The CDR3 bases are TGTGCCAGCAGCGGGACAGGGGGCAATGAGCAGTTCTTC. Combining the CDR3 with reference TRBV9 and TRBJ2-1 gives the whole variable domain DSGVTQTPKHLITATGQRVTLRCSPRSGDLSVYWYQQSLDQGLQFLIQYYNGEERAKGNILERFSAQQFPDLHSELNLSSLELGDSALYFCASSGTGGNEQFFGPGTRLTVL.

The chain joins TRBV7-3 to TRBJ1-2, with 9 bases identical to TRBD1. The ends lost 2 bases at V and 2 bases at J; junction bases unmatched: 6. CDR1 is SGHTA and CDR2 is FQGTGA in the germline V gene. The CDR3 consists of 16 residues. CDR3 in DNA: TGTGCCAGCAGCTTACGACCGGGACAGGGAAACTATGGCTACACCTTC. Protein product: CASSLRPGQGNYGYTF.

This clone was counted only a few times. CDR3 region: CAWNSGGALNTEAFF. CDR3 DNA: TGTGCCTGGAATTCGGGTGGAGCCCTGAACACTGAAGCTTTCTTT. V usage is TRBV30 and J usage is TRBJ1-1; no definite D call. CDR1 and CDR2 from the germline V gene are GTSNPN and SVGIG (reference sequence). CDR3 length: 15 amino acids. With 4 bases removed from V and 0 bases from J, the gap between germline ends came to 15 bases.

The rearrangement joins TRBV27 to TRBJ2-7; 10 bases fit TRBD1. Per germline, CDR1 MNHEY and CDR2 SMNVEV (reference sequence). V gave up 9 bases and J gave up 6 bases; unmatched junction bases: 8. The CDR3 is 13 residues long. The CDR3 nucleotides read TGTGCCAGTGGGGACAGGGGATCGATCGAGCAGTACTTC. Protein sequence: CASGDRGSIEQYF.

This clone was seen a handful of times. This chain links TRBV5-1 with TRBJ1-1; no clear D gene. Per germline, CDR1 SGHRS and CDR2 YFSETQ. Trimming left V 4 bases short and J 5 bases short, with 18 bases between. The CDR3 is 15 residues long. The CDR3 is CASSLGDTGGTEAFF. In DNA, the CDR3 is TGCGCCAGCAGCCTGGGAGACACGGGAGGGACTGAAGCTTTCTTT.

This chain uses TRBV19 with TRBJ1-5; 8 bases are a match to TRBD1. Germline CDR1 is LNHDA and CDR2 is SQIVND (reference sequence). V shed 7 bases and J 5 bases; nucleotides not matched to a gene: 10. This CDR3 is 15 amino acids long. CDR3 coding DNA: TGTGCCAGTACTTACTACAGGGGGTTCTATCAGCCCCAGCATTTT. It is translated as CASTYYRGFYQPQHF.

J is TRBJ2-1 and V is TRBV15; 10 bases are shared with TRBD1. This CDR3 has 16 residues. Germline assignment: CDR1 LNHNV and CDR2 YYDKDF (reference sequence). Germline trimming cut 1 base from V and 6 bases from J; bases unmatched to any gene: 6. The CDR3 sequence: CATSRAGQGLGNEQFF. In DNA, the CDR3 is TGTGCCACCAGCAGAGCGGGACAGGGGCTTGGCAATGAGCAGTTCTTC.

The chain recombines TRBV4-1 with TRBJ2-7; D ambiguous. CDR1 and CDR2 from the germline V gene are MGHRA and YSYEKL. The CDR3 has 15 residues. Trimming cost V 1 base and J 2 bases, with 12 bases left between them. CDR3: CASSQGLEQPYEQYF. The CDR3 DNA sequence: TGCGCCAGCAGCCAAGGCCTTGAACAGCCCTACGAGCAGTACTTC.

This clone was seen a few times. CDR3 DNA sequence: TGTGCCAGCAGCTCCTTACCTCCAGGGTGCGTTGAAGCTTTCTTT. It translates to CASSSLPPGCVEAFF. The chain joins TRBV21-1 to TRBJ1-1; TRBD1 is the table's D call and was not checked against the DNA. TRBV21-1 is assigned pseudogene status. This CDR3 has 15 residues.

In this sample, this clone turned up a few times. CDR3 in DNA: TGTGCCAGCAGCTTCTGGGGGACAGCTTTCTACAATGAGCAGTTCTTC. It is translated as CASSFWGTAFYNEQFF. The rearrangement joins TRBV11-2 to TRBJ2-1; 7 nucleotides agree with TRBD1. Looked up from germline, CDR1 is SGHAT and CDR2 is FQNNGV. The CDR3 consists of 16 residues. V trimming: 3 bases; J trimming: 3 bases; junction bases outside the gene matches: 8.

In its sample, this clone was seen a few times. The rearrangement uses TRBV25-1 and TRBJ2-5; a possible D gene is TRBD1 (5 bases). The better agreement between TRBJ2-7 and the DNA end casts doubt on the J call. Germline V CDR1 and CDR2: MGHDK, SYGVNS. The CDR3 consists of 13 residues. The CDR3 sequence: CASSEEGVYEQYF. CDR3 bases: TGTGCCAGCAGTGAAGAAGGGGTCTACGAGCAGTACTTC.

The chain recombines TRBV5-6 with TRBJ2-1; D unclear. Trimming took 0 bases from V and 0 from J, leaving 13 bases between them. CDR3 length: 17 amino acids. Germline CDR1 is SGHDT and CDR2 is YYEEEE. The CDR3 sequence is CASSLGSPWSSYNEQFF. For the CDR3, the DNA is TGTGCCAGCAGCTTGGGCTCCCCATGGAGCTCCTACAATGAGCAGTTCTTC.

This clone occurred a few times. V usage is TRBV7-9 and J usage is TRBJ1-2, with D possibly being TRBD1 (6 bases). V lost 3 bases and J 7 bases, leaving 15 bases between the germline ends. Germline-derived CDR1 and CDR2 are SEHNR and FQNEAQ (reference sequence). The CDR3 sequence is 14 residues long. CDR3 protein: CASSFTSGGGGYTF. As DNA, the CDR3 is TGTGCCAGCAGCTTTACGAGTGGGGGCGGTGGCTACACCTTC.

V and J are TRBV19 and TRBJ1-4; the match to TRBD1 covers 7 bases. Losses at the gene ends were 5 bases for V and 4 bases for J; bases not matched to a gene: 7. CDR3 length equals 15 residues. Per germline, CDR1 LNHDA and CDR2 SQIVND (reference sequence). CDR3 residues: CASSVQGLGNEKLFF. Here the CDR3 DNA reads TGTGCCAGTAGTGTACAGGGGCTGGGTAATGAAAAACTGTTTTTT.

This clone appeared a few times. This chain uses TRBV10-3 with TRBJ2-7; 9 nucleotides agree with TRBD1. V shed 8 bases, J shed 0 bases, and the junction held 8 bases outside the gene matches. Germline CDR1 and CDR2: ENHRY and SYGVKD. The CDR3 has 15 amino acids. CDR3 DNA: TGTGCCATCGGGAAGGGACAGGGAAGCTCCTACGAGCAGTACTTC. Translated, it gives CAIGKGQGSSYEQYF.

The chain links TRBV6-6 to TRBJ1-1, with TRBD1 matching 7 bases. The junction had 12 bases not matched to a gene; V was cut back by 7 bases and J by 4 bases. Germline CDR1 reads MNHNY; CDR2 reads SVGAGI (reference sequence). The CDR3 consists of 15 residues. The CDR3 sequence is CASNVQGRGITEAFF. In DNA, the CDR3 is TGTGCCAGCAATGTACAAGGCAGGGGGATCACTGAAGCTTTCTTT.

This chain links TRBV5-1 with TRBJ2-1; 8 bases align to TRBD2. CDR1 is SGHRS and CDR2 is YFSETQ in the germline V gene. V was pared by 4 bases and J by 5 bases, with 5 bases of the junction left unmatched. The CDR3 is 14 amino acids. CDR3 sequence reads: CASSGTGLDNEQFF. The DNA for the CDR3 is TGCGCCAGCAGCGGAACGGGACTAGACAATGAGCAGTTCTTC.

The V gene is TRBV29-1, the J gene TRBJ2-7; 7 nucleotides agree with TRBD1. CDR3 size: 11 residues. V shed 7 bases, J shed 7 bases, and the junction held 7 bases outside the gene matches. The germline gives CDR1 SQVTM, CDR2 ANQGSEA. The CDR3 protein is CSAWDRTEQYF. For the CDR3, the DNA is TGCAGCGCCTGGGACAGAACAGAGCAGTACTTC.

This chain uses TRBV10-3 with TRBJ1-1; no clear D. CDR3 length: 13 residues. Germline CDR1 reads ENHRY; CDR2 reads SYGVKD. Trimming took off 3 bases at V and 1 base at J, with 6 bases between the two ends. The CDR3 reads CAISETQNTEAFF. In DNA form, the CDR3 reads TGTGCCATCAGTGAAACACAGAACACTGAAGCTTTCTTT.

The DNA for the CDR3 is TGCAGCGTTGTAACCACAGAGCTGAACACTGAAGCTTTCTTT. Translating gives CSVVTTELNTEAFF. The chain joins TRBV29-1 to TRBJ1-1; D is uncertain. In germline, CDR1 is SQVTM, CDR2 ANQGSEA. V was trimmed by 4 bases and J by 0 bases, leaving 12 bases between them. CDR3 length: 14 residues.